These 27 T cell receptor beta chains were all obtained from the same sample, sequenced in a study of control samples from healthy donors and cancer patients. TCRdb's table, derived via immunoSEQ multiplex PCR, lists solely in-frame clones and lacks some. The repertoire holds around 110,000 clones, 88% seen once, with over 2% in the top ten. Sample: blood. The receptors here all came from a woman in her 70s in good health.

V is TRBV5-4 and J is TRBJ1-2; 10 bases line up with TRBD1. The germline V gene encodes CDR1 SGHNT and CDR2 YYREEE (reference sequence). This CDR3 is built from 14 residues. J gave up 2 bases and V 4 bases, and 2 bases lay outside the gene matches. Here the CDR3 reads CASSAGQGNYGYTF. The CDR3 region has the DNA TGTGCCAGCAGCGCGGGACAGGGGAACTATGGCTACACCTTC.

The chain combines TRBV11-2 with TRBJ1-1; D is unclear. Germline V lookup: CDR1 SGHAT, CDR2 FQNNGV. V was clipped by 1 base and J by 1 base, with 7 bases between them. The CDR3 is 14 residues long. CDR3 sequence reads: CASSLGWGNTEAFF. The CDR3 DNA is TGTGCCAGCAGCTTAGGTTGGGGGAACACTGAAGCTTTCTTT.

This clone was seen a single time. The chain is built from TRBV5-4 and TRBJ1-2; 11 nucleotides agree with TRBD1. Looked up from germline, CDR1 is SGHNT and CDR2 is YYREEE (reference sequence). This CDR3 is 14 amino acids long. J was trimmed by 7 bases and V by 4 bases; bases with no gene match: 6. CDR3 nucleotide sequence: TGTGCCAGCAGCGCGGGACAGGGGGAAGGTGGCTACACCTTC. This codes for CASSAGQGEGGYTF. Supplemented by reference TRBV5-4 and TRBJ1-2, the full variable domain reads ETGVTQSPTHLIKTRGQQVTLRCSSQSGHNTVSWYQQALGQGPQFIFQYYREEENGRGNFPPRFSGLQFPNYSSELNVNALELDDSALYLCASSAGQGEGGYTFGSGTRLTVV.

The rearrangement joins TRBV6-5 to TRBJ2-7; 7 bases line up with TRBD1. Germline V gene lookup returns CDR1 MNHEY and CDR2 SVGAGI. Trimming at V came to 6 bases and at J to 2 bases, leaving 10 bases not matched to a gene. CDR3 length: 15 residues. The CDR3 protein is CASSYDRELTYEQYF. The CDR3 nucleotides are TGTGCCAGCAGCTACGACAGGGAGCTTACCTACGAGCAGTACTTC.

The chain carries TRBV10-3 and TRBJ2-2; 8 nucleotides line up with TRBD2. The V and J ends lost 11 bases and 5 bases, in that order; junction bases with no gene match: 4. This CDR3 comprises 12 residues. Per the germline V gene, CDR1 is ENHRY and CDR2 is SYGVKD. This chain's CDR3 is CAGLAQTGELFF. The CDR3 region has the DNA TGTGCCGGACTAGCTCAGACCGGGGAGCTGTTTTTT.

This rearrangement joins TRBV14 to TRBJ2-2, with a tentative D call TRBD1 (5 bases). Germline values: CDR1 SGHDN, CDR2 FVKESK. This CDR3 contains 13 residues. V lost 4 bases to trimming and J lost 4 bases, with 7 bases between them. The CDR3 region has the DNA TGTGCCAGCAGCCCCCAGGGCACCGGGGAGCTGTTTTTT. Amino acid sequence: CASSPQGTGELFF.

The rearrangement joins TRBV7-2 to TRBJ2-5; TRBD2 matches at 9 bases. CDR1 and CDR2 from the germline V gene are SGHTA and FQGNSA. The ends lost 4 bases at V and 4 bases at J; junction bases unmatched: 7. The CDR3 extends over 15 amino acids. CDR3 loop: CASSSLAGAGETQYF. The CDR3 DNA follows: TGTGCCAGCAGCTCTTTAGCGGGGGCAGGAGAGACCCAGTACTTC.

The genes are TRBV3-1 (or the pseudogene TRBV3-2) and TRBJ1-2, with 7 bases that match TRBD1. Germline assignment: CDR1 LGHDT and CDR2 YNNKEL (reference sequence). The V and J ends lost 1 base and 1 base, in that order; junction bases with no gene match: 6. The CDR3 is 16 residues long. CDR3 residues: CASSQGTGAINYGYTF. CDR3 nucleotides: TGTGCCAGCAGCCAAGGGACAGGAGCTATTAACTATGGCTACACCTTC.

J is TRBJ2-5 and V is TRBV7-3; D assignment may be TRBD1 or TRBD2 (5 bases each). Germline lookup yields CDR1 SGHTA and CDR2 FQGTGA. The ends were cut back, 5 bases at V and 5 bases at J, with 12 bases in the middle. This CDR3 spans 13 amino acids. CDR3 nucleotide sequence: TGTGCCAGCAGCCACAACGAGGGGGAGACCCAGTACTTC. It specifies CASSHNEGETQYF.

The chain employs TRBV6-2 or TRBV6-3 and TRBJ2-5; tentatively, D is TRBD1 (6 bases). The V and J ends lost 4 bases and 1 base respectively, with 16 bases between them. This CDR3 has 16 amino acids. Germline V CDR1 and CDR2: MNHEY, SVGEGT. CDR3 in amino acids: CASSSGQGTFQETQYF. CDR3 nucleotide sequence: TGTGCCAGCAGTTCCGGGCAGGGGACCTTCCAAGAGACCCAGTACTTC.

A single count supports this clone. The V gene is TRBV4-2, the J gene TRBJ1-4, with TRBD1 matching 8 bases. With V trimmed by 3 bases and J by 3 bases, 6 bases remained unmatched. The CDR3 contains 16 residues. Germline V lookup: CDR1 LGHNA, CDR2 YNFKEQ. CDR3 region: CASSQRQGPANEKLFF. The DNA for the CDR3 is TGTGCCAGCAGCCAGAGACAGGGGCCGGCTAATGAAAAACTGTTTTTT.

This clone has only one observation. The CDR3 loop is CASSEVRGGAGNTIYF. CDR3 coding DNA: TGTGCCAGCAGTGAAGTAAGAGGGGGGGCTGGAAACACCATATATTTT. The chain is built from TRBV6-1 and TRBJ1-3; D possibly corresponds to TRBD1 (6 bases). CDR1 and CDR2 from the germline V gene are MNHNS and SASEGT. The CDR3 runs 16 residues. V lost 1 base to trimming and J lost 2 bases, with 12 bases between them.

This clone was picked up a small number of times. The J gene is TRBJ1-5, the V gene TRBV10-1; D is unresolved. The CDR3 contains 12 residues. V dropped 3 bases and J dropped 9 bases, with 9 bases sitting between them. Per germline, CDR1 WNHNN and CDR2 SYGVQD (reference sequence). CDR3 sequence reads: CASSEGPWPQHF. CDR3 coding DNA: TGCGCCAGCAGTGAAGGACCCTGGCCCCAGCATTTT.

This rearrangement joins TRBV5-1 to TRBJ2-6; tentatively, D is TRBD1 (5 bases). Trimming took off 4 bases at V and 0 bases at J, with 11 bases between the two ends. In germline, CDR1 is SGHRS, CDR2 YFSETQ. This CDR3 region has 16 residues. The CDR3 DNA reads TGCGCCAGCAGCCGGACATATAGCTCTGGGGCCAACGTCCTGACTTTC. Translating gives CASSRTYSSGANVLTF.

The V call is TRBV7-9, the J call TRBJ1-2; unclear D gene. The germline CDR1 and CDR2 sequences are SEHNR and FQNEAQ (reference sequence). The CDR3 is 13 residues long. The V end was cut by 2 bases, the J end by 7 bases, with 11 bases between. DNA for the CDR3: TGTGCCAGCAGCTTACGGGGTAACGGTGGCTACACCTTC. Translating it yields CASSLRGNGGYTF.

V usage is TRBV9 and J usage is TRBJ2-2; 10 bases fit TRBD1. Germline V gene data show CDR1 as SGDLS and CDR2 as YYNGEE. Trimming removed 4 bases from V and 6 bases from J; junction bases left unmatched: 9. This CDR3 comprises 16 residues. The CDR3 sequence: CASSLGQGRVAGELFF. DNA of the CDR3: TGTGCCAGCAGCCTGGGACAGGGGAGGGTAGCCGGGGAGCTGTTTTTT.

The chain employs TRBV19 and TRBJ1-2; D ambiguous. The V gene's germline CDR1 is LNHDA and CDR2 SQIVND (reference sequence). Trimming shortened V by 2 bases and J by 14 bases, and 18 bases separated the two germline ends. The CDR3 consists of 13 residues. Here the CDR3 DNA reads TGTGCCAGTAGTATAAGCAGTTCGCGCGAAGGAACCTTC. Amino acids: CASSISSSREGTF.

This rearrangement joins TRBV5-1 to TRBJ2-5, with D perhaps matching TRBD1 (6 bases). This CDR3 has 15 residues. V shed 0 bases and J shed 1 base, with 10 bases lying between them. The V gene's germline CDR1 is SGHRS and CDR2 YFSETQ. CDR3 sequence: CASSLVVRGQETQYF. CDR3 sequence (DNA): TGCGCCAGCAGCTTGGTAGTCAGGGGCCAAGAGACCCAGTACTTC.

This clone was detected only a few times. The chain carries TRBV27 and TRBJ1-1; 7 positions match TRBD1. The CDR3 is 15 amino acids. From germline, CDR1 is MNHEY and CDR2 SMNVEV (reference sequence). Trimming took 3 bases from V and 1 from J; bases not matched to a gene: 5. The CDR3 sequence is CASSLSGTANTEAFF. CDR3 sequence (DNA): TGTGCCAGCAGTTTGTCCGGGACAGCGAACACTGAAGCTTTCTTT.

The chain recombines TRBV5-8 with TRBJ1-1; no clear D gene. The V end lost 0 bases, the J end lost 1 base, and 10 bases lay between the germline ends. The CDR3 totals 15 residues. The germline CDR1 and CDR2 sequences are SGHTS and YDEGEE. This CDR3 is CASSLAVMANTEAFF. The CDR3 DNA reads TGTGCCAGCAGCTTGGCGGTAATGGCGAACACTGAAGCTTTCTTT.

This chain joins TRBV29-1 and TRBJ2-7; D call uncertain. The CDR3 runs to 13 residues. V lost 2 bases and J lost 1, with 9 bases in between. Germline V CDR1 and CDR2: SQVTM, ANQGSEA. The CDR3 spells CSVERPGSYEQYF. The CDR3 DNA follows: TGCAGCGTTGAAAGACCAGGATCCTACGAGCAGTACTTC.

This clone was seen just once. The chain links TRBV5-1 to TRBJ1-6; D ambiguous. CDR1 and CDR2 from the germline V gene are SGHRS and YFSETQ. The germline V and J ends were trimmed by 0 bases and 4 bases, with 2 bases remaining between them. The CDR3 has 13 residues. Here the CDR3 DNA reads TGCGCCAGCAGCTTGGATTATAATTCACCCCTCCACTTT. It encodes CASSLDYNSPLHF.

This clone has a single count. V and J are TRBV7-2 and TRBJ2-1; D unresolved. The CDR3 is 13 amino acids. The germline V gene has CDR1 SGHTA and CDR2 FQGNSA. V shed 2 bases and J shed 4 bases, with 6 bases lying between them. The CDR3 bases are TGTGCCAGCAGCTTAAGATCATACAATGAGCAGTTCTTC. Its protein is CASSLRSYNEQFF.

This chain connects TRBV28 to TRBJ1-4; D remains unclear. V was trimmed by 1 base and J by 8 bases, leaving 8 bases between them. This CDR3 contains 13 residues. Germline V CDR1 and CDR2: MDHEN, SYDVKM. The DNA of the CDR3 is TGTGCCAGCAGTTTATCGTTCTGGGAAAAACTGTTTTTT. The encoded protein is CASSLSFWEKLFF. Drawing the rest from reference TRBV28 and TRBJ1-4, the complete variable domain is DVKVTQSSRYLVKRTGEKVFLECVQDMDHENMFWYRQDPGLGLRLIYFSYDVKMKEKGDIPEGYSVSREKKERFSLILESASTNQTSMYLCASSLSFWEKLFFGSGTQLSVL.

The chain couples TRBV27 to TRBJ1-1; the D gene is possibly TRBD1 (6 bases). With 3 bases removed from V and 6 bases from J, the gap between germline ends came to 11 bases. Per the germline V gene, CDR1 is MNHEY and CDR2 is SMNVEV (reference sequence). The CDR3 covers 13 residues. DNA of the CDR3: TGTGCCAGCAGTTTGAACAGGGATGCTGAAGCTTTCTTT. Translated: CASSLNRDAEAFF.

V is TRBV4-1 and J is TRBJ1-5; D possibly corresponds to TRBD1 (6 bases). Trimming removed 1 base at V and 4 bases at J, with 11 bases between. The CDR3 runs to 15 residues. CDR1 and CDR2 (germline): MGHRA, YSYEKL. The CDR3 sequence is CASSQVGTSNQPQHF. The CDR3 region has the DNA TGCGCCAGCAGCCAAGTTGGGACAAGTAATCAGCCCCAGCATTTT.

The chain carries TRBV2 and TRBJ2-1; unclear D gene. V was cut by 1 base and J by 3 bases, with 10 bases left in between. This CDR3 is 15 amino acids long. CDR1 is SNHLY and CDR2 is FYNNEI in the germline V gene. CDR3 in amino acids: CASSEEISIYNEQFF. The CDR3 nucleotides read TGTGCCAGCAGTGAAGAGATAAGCATCTACAATGAGCAGTTCTTC.